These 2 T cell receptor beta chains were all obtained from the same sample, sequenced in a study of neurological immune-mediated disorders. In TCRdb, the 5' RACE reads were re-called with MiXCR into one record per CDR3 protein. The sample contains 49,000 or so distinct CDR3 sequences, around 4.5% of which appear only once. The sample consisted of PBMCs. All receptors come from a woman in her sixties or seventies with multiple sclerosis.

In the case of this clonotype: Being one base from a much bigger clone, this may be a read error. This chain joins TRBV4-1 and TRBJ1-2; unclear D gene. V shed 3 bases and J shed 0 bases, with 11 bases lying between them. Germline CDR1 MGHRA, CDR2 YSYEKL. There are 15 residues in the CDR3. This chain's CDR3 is CASSQGGKANYGYTF. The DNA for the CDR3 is TGCGCCAGCAGCCAGGGAGGAAAGGCTAACTATGGCTACACCTTC.

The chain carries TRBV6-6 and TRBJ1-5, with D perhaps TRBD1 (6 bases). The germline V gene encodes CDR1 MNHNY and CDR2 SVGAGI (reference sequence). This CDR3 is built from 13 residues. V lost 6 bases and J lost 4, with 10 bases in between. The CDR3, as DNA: TGTGCCAGCAGAGGAGGGGGTAATCAGCCCCAGCATTTT. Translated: CASRGGGNQPQHF.